The present TCR beta chain was sequenced within a study of blood T cells in healthy people across ages. Regarding the study as a whole: Naive and antigen-experienced cells could not be conclusively compared, given unsorted PBMCs.

V was shortened by 5 bases and J by 2 bases, with 7 bases between the two germline ends. The CDR3 runs to 12 residues. The table lists this clonotype with a few counts. The antigen is not known. Healthy Caucasians from Russia aged about 6 to 90 served as donors. The authors ran a second PCR of roughly 6 to 12 cycles using a sample-barcoded 5' primer and a J-beta primer mix. TCRdb re-derived calls from the 5' RACE reads in MiXCR, one entry per CDR3 protein. The repertoire has about 970,000 distinct CDR3 sequences, roughly half of them found once; the top ten carry 20% to 25%. The chain has TRBV12-3 or TRBV12-4 and TRBJ2-7; unclear D gene. The receptor was isolated from a woman in her fifties or sixties in good health. The sample was blood. CDR3 amino acids: CASSKRAYEQYF. In nucleotides, the CDR3 is TGTGCCAGCAGTAAAAGGGCCTACGAGCAGTACTTC.